Listed below are T cell receptor beta chains from one sample, sequenced in a study of cytomegalovirus exposure and HLA in healthy donors. Measured with immunoSEQ multiplex PCR; TCRdb has only the in-frame clones, and not every one. The sample has approximately 75,000 clones; the top ten hold 0.8% to 1%. The sample consisted of PBMCs. The receptors come from a boy between 10 and 17 years old in good health and CMV-seronegative. The CDR3 runs from the conserved cysteine through the conserved F or W. Each record gives: D gene, J gene, V gene, CDR3 protein, CDR3 DNA. D genes are given only for firm matches.

>TRBD2|TRBJ2-3|TRBV7-9
CASSPGNSGGRDTQYF
TGTGCCAGCAGCCCCGGTAATAGCGGGGGGCGAGATACGCAGTATTTT
>TRBD1|TRBJ2-7|TRBV7-9
CASSLDRDRGSEQYF
TGTGCCAGCAGCTTGGACCGGGACAGGGGGAGTGAGCAGTACTTC
>TRBD2|TRBJ2-2|TRBV7-6
CASSLEPGGSAGELFF
TGTGCCAGCAGCTTAGAGCCGGGGGGGTCGGCCGGGGAGCTGTTTTTT
>TRBD1|TRBJ2-1|TRBV18
CASSQLDRVRYNEQFF
TGTGCCAGCTCACAACTCGACAGGGTAAGATACAATGAGCAGTTCTTC
>NA|TRBJ1-5|TRBV30
CAWSVGGFQPQHF
TGTGCCTGGAGTGTAGGGGGTTTTCAGCCCCAGCATTTT
>TRBD2|TRBJ2-1|TRBV25-1
CASSLAGGADNEQFF
TGTGCCAGCAGTCTAGCGGGAGGCGCTGACAATGAGCAGTTCTTC
>NA|TRBJ1-2|TRBV6-6
CASRREGDGYTF
TGTGCCAGCAGGCGGGAGGGCGATGGCTACACCTTC
>NA|TRBJ2-2|TRBV10-3
CAILDGGRFDTGELFF
TGTGCCATCCTGGACGGGGGGCGCTTTGACACCGGGGAGCTGTTTTTT
>TRBD1|TRBJ1-4|TRBV30
CAWRDRGRTNEKLFF
TGTGCCTGGAGGGACAGGGGGCGTACTAATGAAAAACTGTTTTTT
>TRBD1|TRBJ2-3|TRBV6-5
CASSPRQGATDTQYF
TGTGCCAGCAGCCCCCGACAGGGAGCGACAGATACGCAGTATTTT
>TRBD1|TRBJ1-5|TRBV9
CASSGTGRTDQPQHF
TGTGCCAGCAGCGGGACAGGCCGTACAGATCAGCCCCAGCATTTT
>TRBD1|TRBJ1-1|TRBV30
CAWSTGQGNTEAFF
TGTGCCTGGAGTACCGGACAGGGTAACACTGAGGCTTTCTTT
>NA|TRBJ1-4|TRBV6-1
CASSVRQANEKLFF
TGTGCCAGCAGTGTTAGACAGGCTAATGAAAAACTGTTTTTT
>NA|TRBJ2-7|TRBV15
CATSRDLGRGFSSYEQYF
TGTGCCACCAGCAGAGATTTAGGCCGGGGATTCAGCTCCTACGAGCAGTACTTC
>TRBD1|TRBJ2-5|TRBV25-1
CASSEWRSGTGEETQYF
TGTGCCAGCAGTGAATGGCGATCGGGAACAGGGGAAGAGACCCAGTACTTC
>TRBD1|TRBJ1-1|TRBV6-5
CASSWGQENTEAFF
TGTGCCAGCAGCTGGGGACAGGAGAACACTGAAGCTTTCTTT
>NA|TRBJ2-7|TRBV18
CASSTAGYEQYF
TGTGCCAGCTCAACCGCAGGGTACGAGCAGTACTTC
>NA|TRBJ1-6|TRBV30
CAWSALGDLNSPLHF
TGTGCCTGGAGTGCTTTAGGAGATCTGAATTCACCCCTCCACTTT
>TRBD2|TRBJ2-7|TRBV29-1
CSVEGTTYEQYF
TGCAGCGTCGAGGGGACTACCTACGAGCAGTACTTC
>TRBD2|TRBJ2-5|TRBV18
CASSSRTSADETQYF
TGTGCCAGCTCATCTAGGACTAGCGCGGACGAGACCCAGTACTTC
>TRBD1|TRBJ2-7|TRBV5-4
CASSPGQGLRYEQYF
TGTGCCAGCAGCCCGGGACAGGGGCTCCGTTACGAGCAGTACTTC
>NA|TRBJ1-1|TRBV6-1
CASSDPGAKGTEAFF
TGTGCCAGCAGTGACCCAGGGGCGAAGGGCACTGAAGCTTTCTTT
>NA|TRBJ2-3|TRBV18
CASSPPPGQYTDTQYF
TGTGCCAGCTCACCACCTCCGGGACAATACACAGATACGCAGTATTTT
>TRBD2|TRBJ2-4|TRBV29-1
CSVEARGPGLAGNIQYF
TGCAGCGTTGAAGCCAGGGGCCCGGGACTAGCGGGAAACATTCAGTACTTC
>NA|TRBJ2-4|TRBV7-2
CASSSHRDIQYF
TGTGCCAGCAGCTCGCACAGAGACATTCAGTACTTC
>NA|TRBJ1-5|TRBV4-1
CASSLFLGGVGNQPQHF
TGCGCCAGCAGCCTTTTCCTGGGGGGTGTGGGCAATCAGCCCCAGCATTTT
>NA|TRBJ1-1|TRBV7-2
CASSLDGGLNTEAFF
TGTGCCAGCAGCTTAGATGGGGGGTTGAACACTGAAGCTTTCTTT
>NA|TRBJ2-1|TRBV6-1
CASSTGTEGGEQFF
TGTGCCAGCAGCACCGGGACAGAGGGAGGTGAGCAGTTCTTC
>TRBD1|TRBJ2-5|TRBV7-6
CASSGWGDRSQETQYF
TGTGCCAGCAGCGGCTGGGGGGACAGGAGCCAAGAGACCCAGTACTTC
>NA|TRBJ2-7|TRBV23-1
CASSQSTIGYEQYF
TGCGCCAGCAGTCAATCGACAATCGGCTACGAGCAGTACTTC
>NA|TRBJ1-5|TRBV15
CATSRDLGGSGQPQHF
TGTGCCACCAGCAGAGATTTGGGCGGTAGCGGACAGCCCCAGCATTTT
>TRBD1|TRBJ2-7|TRBV7-2
CASSPDRGTREQYF
TGTGCCAGCAGCCCGGACAGGGGTACTAGAGAGCAGTACTTC
>TRBD1|TRBJ1-1|TRBV19
CASQYRGGTEAFF
TGTGCCAGCCAGTACAGGGGCGGCACTGAAGCTTTCTTT
>NA|TRBJ1-1|TRBV7-9
CASSLGLHTEAFF
TGTGCCAGCAGCTTAGGTCTTCACACTGAAGCTTTCTTT
>NA|TRBJ2-7|TRBV27
CASSLFGRGWYEQYF
TGTGCCAGCAGTTTATTCGGCAGGGGATGGTACGAGCAGTACTTC
>TRBD2|TRBJ2-1|TRBV5-4
CASSAPGLLHEQFF
TGTGCCAGCAGCGCACCGGGACTACTCCATGAGCAGTTCTTC
>NA|TRBJ2-6|TRBV9
CASSVAPGAGANVLTF
TGTGCCAGCAGCGTAGCGCCAGGCGCCGGGGCCAACGTCCTGACTTTC
>TRBD1|TRBJ1-2|TRBV5-1
CASREGQANYGYTF
TGCGCCAGCAGAGAGGGACAGGCAAACTATGGCTACACCTTC
>TRBD2|TRBJ2-3|TRBV19
CASSDGSGGAYTQYF
TGTGCCAGTAGTGATGGTAGCGGGGGGGCATATACGCAGTATTTT
>NA|TRBJ2-2|TRBV4-3
CASSQDVVGGTGELFF
TGCGCCAGCAGCCAAGACGTAGTAGGAGGCACCGGGGAGCTGTTTTTT
>NA|TRBJ1-5|TRBV25-1
CASSETGNSQPQHF
TGTGCCAGCAGTGAGACGGGGAACAGCCAGCCCCAGCATTTT
>NA|TRBJ2-7|TRBV9
CASSVDGRGLYEQYF
TGTGCCAGCAGCGTAGACGGGCGGGGGCTCTACGAGCAGTACTTC
>TRBD1|TRBJ1-1|TRBV29-1
CSAETGANTEAFF
TGCAGCGCAGAGACAGGGGCGAACACTGAAGCTTTCTTT
>NA|TRBJ2-5|TRBV19
CASSVSRGQETQYF
TGTGCCAGTAGTGTGTCCCGGGGACAAGAGACCCAGTACTTC
>NA|TRBJ1-2|TRBV6-5
CASSRGASSYGYTF
TGTGCCAGCAGCCGGGGGGCATCTAGCTATGGCTACACCTTC
>NA|TRBJ1-2|TRBV7-9
CASSLELAWGPGTYGYTF
TGTGCCAGCAGCTTAGAACTAGCCTGGGGACCCGGGACCTATGGCTACACCTTC
>NA|TRBJ2-2|TRBV7-9
CASSSPYQVNTGELFF
TGTGCCAGCAGCTCGCCCTACCAAGTCAACACCGGGGAGCTGTTTTTT
>NA|TRBJ2-3|TRBV4-1
CASSPLISQGPHNTDTQYF
TGCGCCAGCAGCCCCCTTATCTCGCAGGGTCCGCATAACACAGATACGCAGTATTTT
>TRBD2|TRBJ2-1|TRBV6-5
CASSYWTSGGVSEQFF
TGTGCCAGCAGTTACTGGACTAGCGGTGGAGTTAGTGAGCAGTTCTTC
>TRBD1|TRBJ1-1|TRBV25-1
CASSTGVGTVNTEAFF
TGTGCCAGCAGTACAGGGGTAGGGACTGTGAACACTGAAGCTTTCTTT
>TRBD1|TRBJ1-1|TRBV19
CASRTQGANTEAFF
TGTGCCAGTCGAACACAGGGGGCGAACACTGAAGCTTTCTTT